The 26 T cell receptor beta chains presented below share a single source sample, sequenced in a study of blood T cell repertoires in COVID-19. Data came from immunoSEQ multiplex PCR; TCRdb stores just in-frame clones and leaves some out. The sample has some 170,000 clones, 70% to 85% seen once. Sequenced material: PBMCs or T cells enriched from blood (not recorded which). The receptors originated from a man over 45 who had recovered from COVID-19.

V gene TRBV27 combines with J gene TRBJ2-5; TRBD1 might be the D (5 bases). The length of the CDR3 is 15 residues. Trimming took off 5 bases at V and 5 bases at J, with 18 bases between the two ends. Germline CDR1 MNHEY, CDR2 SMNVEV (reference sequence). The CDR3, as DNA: TGTGCCAGCAGTACACCTTCTAGAAAGGGGGAGACCCAGTACTTC. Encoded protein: CASSTPSRKGETQYF.

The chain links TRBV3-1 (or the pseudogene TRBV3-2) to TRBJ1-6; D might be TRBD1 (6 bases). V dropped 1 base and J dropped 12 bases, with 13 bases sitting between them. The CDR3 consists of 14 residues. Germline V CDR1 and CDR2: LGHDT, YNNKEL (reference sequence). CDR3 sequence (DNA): TGTGCCAGCAGCCAAGGTACAGGGTCTCAACCCCTCCACTTT. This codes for CASSQGTGSQPLHF.

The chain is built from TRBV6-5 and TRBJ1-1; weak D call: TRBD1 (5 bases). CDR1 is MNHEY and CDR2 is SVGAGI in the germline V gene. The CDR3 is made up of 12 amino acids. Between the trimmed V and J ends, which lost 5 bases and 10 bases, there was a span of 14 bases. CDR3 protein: CASSTIGQGAFF. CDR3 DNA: TGTGCCAGCAGTACGATTGGACAAGGAGCTTTCTTT.

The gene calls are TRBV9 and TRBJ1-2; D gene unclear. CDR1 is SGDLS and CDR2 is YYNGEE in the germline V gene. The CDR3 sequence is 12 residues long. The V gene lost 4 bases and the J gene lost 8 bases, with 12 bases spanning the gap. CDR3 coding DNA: TGTGCCAGCAGCATGGCTGAGGGCGGCTACACCTTC. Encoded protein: CASSMAEGGYTF.

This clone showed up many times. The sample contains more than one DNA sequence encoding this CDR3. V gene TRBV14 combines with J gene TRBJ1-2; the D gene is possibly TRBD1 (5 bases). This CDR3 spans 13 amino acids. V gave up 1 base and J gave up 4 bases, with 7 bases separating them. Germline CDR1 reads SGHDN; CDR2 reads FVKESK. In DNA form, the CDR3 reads TGTGCCAGCAGCCAAGCCAGGGCCTATGGCTACACCTTC. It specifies CASSQARAYGYTF.

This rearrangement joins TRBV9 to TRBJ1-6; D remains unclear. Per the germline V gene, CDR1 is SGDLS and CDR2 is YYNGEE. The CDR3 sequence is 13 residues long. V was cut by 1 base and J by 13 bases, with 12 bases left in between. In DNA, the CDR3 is TGTGCCAGCAGCGTACAGGTCGCCCCGCCCCTCCACTTT. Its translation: CASSVQVAPPLHF. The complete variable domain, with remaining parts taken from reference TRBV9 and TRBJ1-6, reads DSGVTQTPKHLITATGQRVTLRCSPRSGDLSVYWYQQSLDQGLQFLIQYYNGEERAKGNILERFSAQQFPDLHSELNLSSLELGDSALYFCASSVQVAPPLHFGNGTRLTVT.

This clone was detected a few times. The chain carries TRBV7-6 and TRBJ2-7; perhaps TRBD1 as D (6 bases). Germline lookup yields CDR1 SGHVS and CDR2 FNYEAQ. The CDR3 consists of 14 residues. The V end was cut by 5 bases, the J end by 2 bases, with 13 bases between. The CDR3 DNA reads TGTGCCAGCAGCCTAGAGGACAGAGCCTACGAGCAGTACTTC. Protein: CASSLEDRAYEQYF.

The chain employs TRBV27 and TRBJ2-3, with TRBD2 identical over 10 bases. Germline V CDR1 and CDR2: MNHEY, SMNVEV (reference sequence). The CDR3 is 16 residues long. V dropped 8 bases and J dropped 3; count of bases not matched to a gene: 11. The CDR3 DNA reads TGTGCCAGCGGGACTAGCGCTCATCTGGGAACAGATACGCAGTATTTT. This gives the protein CASGTSAHLGTDTQYF.

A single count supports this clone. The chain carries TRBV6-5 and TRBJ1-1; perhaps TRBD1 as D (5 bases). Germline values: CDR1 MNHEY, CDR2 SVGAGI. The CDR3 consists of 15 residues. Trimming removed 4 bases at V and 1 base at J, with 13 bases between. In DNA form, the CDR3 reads TGTGCCAGCAGTTCCGGCGGGGGGGGGAACACTGAAGCTTTCTTT. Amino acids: CASSSGGGGNTEAFF.

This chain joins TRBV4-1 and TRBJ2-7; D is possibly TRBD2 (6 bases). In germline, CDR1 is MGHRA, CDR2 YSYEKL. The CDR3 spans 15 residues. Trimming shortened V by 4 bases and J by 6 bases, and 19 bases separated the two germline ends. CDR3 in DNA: TGCGCCAGCAGCCGAAACTTCAGGGAGGTCTCCGAGCAGTACTTC. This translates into CASSRNFREVSEQYF.

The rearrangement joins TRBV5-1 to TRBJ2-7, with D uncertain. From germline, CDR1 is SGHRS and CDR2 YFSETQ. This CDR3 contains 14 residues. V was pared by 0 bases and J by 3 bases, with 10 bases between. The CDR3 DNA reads TGCGCCAGCAGCTTGGAGCTCCTCAACTACGAGCAGTACTTC. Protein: CASSLELLNYEQYF.

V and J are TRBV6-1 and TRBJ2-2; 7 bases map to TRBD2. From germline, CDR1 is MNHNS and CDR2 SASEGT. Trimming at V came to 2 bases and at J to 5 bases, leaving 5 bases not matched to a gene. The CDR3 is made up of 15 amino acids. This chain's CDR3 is CASSERTGGTGELFF. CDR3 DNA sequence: TGTGCCAGCAGTGAACGGACGGGAGGTACCGGGGAGCTGTTTTTT.

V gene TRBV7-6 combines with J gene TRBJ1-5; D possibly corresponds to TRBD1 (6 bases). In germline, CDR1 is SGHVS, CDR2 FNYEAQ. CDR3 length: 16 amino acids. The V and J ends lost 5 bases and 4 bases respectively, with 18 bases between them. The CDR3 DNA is TGTGCCAGCAGCCCCGGGGTAGGGGGGGCAAATCAGCCCCAGCATTTT. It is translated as CASSPGVGGANQPQHF. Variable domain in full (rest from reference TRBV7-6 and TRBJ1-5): GAGVSQSPRYKVTKRGQDVALRCDPISGHVSLYWYRQALGQGPEFLTYFNYEAQQDKSGLPNDRFSAERPEGSISTLTIQRTEQRDSAMYRCASSPGVGGANQPQHFGDGTRLSIL.

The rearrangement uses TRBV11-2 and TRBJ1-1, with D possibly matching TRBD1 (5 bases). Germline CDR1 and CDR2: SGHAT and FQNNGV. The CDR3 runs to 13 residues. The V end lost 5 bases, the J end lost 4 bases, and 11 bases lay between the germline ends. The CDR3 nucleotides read TGTGCCAGCAGCCAGCAGGGATCCACTGAAGCTTTCTTT. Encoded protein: CASSQQGSTEAFF.

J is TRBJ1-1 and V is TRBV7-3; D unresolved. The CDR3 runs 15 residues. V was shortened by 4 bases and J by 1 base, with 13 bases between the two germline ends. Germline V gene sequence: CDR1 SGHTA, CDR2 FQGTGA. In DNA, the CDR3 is TGTGCCAGCAGCTCCGCGGTCGGGAAGAACACTGAAGCTTTCTTT. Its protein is CASSSAVGKNTEAFF.

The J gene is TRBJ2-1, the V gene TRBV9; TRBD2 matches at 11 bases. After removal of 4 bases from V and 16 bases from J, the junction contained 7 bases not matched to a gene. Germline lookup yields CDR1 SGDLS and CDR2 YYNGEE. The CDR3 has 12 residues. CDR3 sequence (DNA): TGTGCCAGCAGCCTACAGACTAGCGGGGCTTTCTTC. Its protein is CASSLQTSGAFF. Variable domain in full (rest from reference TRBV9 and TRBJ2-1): DSGVTQTPKHLITATGQRVTLRCSPRSGDLSVYWYQQSLDQGLQFLIQYYNGEERAKGNILERFSAQQFPDLHSELNLSSLELGDSALYFCASSLQTSGAFFGPGTRLTVL.

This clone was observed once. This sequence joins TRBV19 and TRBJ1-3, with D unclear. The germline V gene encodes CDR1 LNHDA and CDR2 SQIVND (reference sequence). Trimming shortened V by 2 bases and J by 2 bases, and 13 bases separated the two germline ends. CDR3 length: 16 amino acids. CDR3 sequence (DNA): TGTGCCAGTAGTATATCTCGAGGGTATGCTGGAAACACCATATATTTT. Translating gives CASSISRGYAGNTIYF.

The CDR3 bases are TGTGCCAGCAGCCCGCCGGGACACAGAGGGCAGTACTTC. This sequence encodes CASSPPGHRGQYF. The chain is built from TRBV5-4 and TRBJ2-7; D might be TRBD1 (6 bases). V lost 4 bases, J lost 9 bases, and 17 bases lay in between. The CDR3 extends over 13 amino acids. Germline V gene lookup returns CDR1 SGHNT and CDR2 YYREEE (reference sequence).

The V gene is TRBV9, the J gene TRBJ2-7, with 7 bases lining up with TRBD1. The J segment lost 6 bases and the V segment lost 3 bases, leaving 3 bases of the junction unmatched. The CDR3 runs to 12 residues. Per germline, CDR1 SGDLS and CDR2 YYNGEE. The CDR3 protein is CASSGDSFEQYF. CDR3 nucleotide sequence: TGTGCCAGCAGCGGGGACAGTTTCGAGCAGTACTTC.

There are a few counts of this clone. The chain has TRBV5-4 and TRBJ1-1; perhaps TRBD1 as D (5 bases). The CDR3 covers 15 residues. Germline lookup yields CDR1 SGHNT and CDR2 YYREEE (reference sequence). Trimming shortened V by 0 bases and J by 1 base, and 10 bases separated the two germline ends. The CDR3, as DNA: TGTGCCAGCAGCTTGGGACAGACACCGAACACTGAAGCTTTCTTT. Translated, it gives CASSLGQTPNTEAFF.

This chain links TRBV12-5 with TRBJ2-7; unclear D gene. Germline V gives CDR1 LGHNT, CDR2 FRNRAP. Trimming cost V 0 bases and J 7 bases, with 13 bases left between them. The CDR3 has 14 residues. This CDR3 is CASGLVMSSREQYF. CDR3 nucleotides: TGTGCTAGTGGTTTGGTAATGTCCTCTAGGGAGCAGTACTTC.

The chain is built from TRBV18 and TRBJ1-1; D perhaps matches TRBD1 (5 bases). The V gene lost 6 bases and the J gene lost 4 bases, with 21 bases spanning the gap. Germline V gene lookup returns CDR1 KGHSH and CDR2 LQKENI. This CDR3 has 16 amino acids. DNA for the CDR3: TGTGCCAGCTCTCCGCCGAAAGGGTCCGGGGGCACTGAAGCTTTCTTT. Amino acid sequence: CASSPPKGSGGTEAFF.

CDR3 residues: CASRSGTVNTEAFF. The CDR3 region has the DNA TGTGCCAGTAGATCCGGGACAGTGAACACTGAAGCTTTCTTT. The chain joins TRBV19 to TRBJ1-1; 7 bases are shared with TRBD1. Germline lookup yields CDR1 LNHDA and CDR2 SQIVND (reference sequence). The V and J ends lost 6 bases and 0 bases, in that order; junction bases with no gene match: 4. The CDR3 runs to 14 residues.

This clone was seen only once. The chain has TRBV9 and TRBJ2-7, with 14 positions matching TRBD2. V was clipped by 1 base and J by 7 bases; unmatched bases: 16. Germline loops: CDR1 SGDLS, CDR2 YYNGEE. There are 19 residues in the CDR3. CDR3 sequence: CASSVSPPRTSGGTGEQYF. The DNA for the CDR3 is TGTGCCAGCAGCGTATCCCCGCCGCGGACTAGCGGGGGGACTGGGGAGCAGTACTTC.

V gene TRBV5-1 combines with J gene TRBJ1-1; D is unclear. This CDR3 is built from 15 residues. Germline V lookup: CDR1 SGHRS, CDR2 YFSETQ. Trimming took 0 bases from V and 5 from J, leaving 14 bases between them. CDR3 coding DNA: TGCGCCAGCAGCTTGGAGCGAAGGGAGGCGACTGAAGCTTTCTTT. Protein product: CASSLERREATEAFF. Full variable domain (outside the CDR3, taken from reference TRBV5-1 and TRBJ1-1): KAGVTQTPRYLIKTRGQQVTLSCSPISGHRSVSWYQQTPGQGLQFLFEYFSETQRNKGNFPGRFSGRQFSNSRSEMNVSTLELGDSALYLCASSLERREATEAFFGQGTRLTVV.

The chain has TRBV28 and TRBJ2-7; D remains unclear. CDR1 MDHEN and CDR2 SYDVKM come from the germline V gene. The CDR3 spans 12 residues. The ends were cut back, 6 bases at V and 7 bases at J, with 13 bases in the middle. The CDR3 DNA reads TGTGCCAGCAGCAAACAGCCTCGGGAGCAGTACTTC. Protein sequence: CASSKQPREQYF.